The rows below give T cell receptor beta chains drawn from one sample of a study of STAT3 mutations in large granular lymphocyte leukemia. TCRdb keeps only in-frame clones here, not all; method: immunoSEQ multiplex PCR. The sample lists over 30,000 clones; around nine tenths were seen once. Sequencing used PBMCs. The receptors derive from a human donor with T large granular lymphocyte leukemia. Some clones in this sample may be carry-over from other donors' samples. Each CDR3 is given with its conserved first and last residue. A D gene is named only where the DNA matches it firmly. The size of a clone is reported for some rows only, either as once, few or many, or as a class for expanded clones.

- | TRBJ2-3 | - | TRBV7-6 | CASSLGQSTDTQYF | TGTGCCAGCAGCTTGGGTCAGAGCACAGATACGCAGTATTTT
- | TRBJ2-1 | - | TRBV27 | CASSWRAEQFF | TGTGCCAGCAGTTGGAGGGCTGAGCAGTTCTTC
TRBD1 | TRBJ1-6 | - | TRBV7-9 | CASSSSGTVGSPLHF | TGTGCCAGCAGCTCCAGTGGGACAGTGGGTTCACCCCTCCACTTT
- | TRBJ2-3 | - | TRBV15 | CATSREGGYTDTQYF | TGTGCCACCAGCAGAGAGGGGGGTTACACAGATACGCAGTATTTT
- | TRBJ1-6 | - | TRBV5-1 | CASSLAGDSPLHF | TGCGCCAGCAGCTTGGCCGGGGATTCACCCCTCCACTTT
- | TRBJ1-5 | - | TRBV28 | CASSPPGGLRNQPQHF | TGTGCCAGCAGTCCACCCGGAGGGTTGCGCAATCAGCCCCAGCATTTT
TRBD1 | TRBJ2-7 | - | TRBV6-6 | CASSPRQGFNEQYF | TGTGCCAGCAGTCCTCGACAGGGGTTCAACGAGCAGTACTTC
- | TRBJ2-5 | - | TRBV9 | CASSVVGETQYF | TGTGCCAGCAGCGTAGTAGGAGAGACCCAGTACTTC
- | TRBJ2-3 | - | TRBV6-6 | CASSPSTAGQYF | TGTGCCAGCAGTCCCTCGACTGCGGGGCAGTATTTT
- | TRBJ2-1 | - | TRBV5-4 | CASSANVPAYNEQFF | TGTGCCAGCAGCGCCAACGTCCCAGCCTACAATGAGCAGTTCTTC
- | TRBJ1-6 | - | TRBV5-4 | CASSLPGSNSPLHF | TGTGCCAGCAGCTTGCCTGGGTCTAATTCACCCCTCCACTTT
- | TRBJ1-4 | few | TRBV7-9 | CAIPEGKRNEKLFF | TGTGCCATCCCGGAGGGGAAGAGGAATGAAAAACTGTTTTTT
- | TRBJ2-1 | - | TRBV11-2 | CASSGSIYEQFF | TGTGCCAGCAGCGGGTCGATCTATGAGCAGTTCTTC
TRBD2 | TRBJ2-4 | few | TRBV5-1 | CASSSGTSGGTKNIQYF | TGCGCCAGCAGCTCCGGGACTAGCGGGGGAACCAAAAACATTCAGTACTTC
- | TRBJ2-1 | once | TRBV19 | CASSSGPSYNEQFF | TGTGCCAGTAGTTCGGGACCCTCCTACAATGAGCAGTTCTTC
- | TRBJ1-5 | - | TRBV28 | CASTPSTGSDQPQHF | TGTGCCAGCACCCCGAGCACAGGGTCGGATCAGCCCCAGCATTTT
- | TRBJ1-1 | - | TRBV10-3 | CAISGQLMNTEAFF | TGTGCCATCAGTGGACAGCTCATGAACACTGAAGCTTTCTTT
- | TRBJ1-6 | - | TRBV6-5 | CASSYSFPGANSPLHF | TGTGCCAGCAGTTACTCCTTTCCAGGAGCTAATTCACCCCTCCACTTT
- | TRBJ2-2 | - | TRBV5-1 | CASSLRLRTQTTGELFF | TGCGCCAGCAGCTTGAGACTTAGGACACAGACCACCGGGGAGCTGTTTTTT
- | TRBJ2-5 | - | TRBV11-3 | CASSLDGRRGQTQYF | TGTGCCAGCAGCTTAGACGGGAGGAGGGGGCAGACCCAGTACTTC
TRBD1 | TRBJ2-1 | - | TRBV5-1 | CASSTRTGTEYNEQFF | TGCGCCAGCAGCACCAGGACAGGGACGGAATACAATGAGCAGTTCTTC
- | TRBJ1-2 | - | TRBV7-8 | CASSLVKGKGNYGYTF | TGTGCCAGCAGCTTAGTGAAGGGGAAAGGGAACTATGGCTACACCTTC
- | TRBJ1-1 | - | TRBV5-4 | CASSFGGRGPNTEAFF | TGTGCCAGCAGCTTTGGGGGTAGGGGACCGAACACTGAAGCTTTCTTT
- | TRBJ1-1 | few | TRBV5-6 | CASSFPGTGGAFF | TGTGCCAGCAGCTTTCCCGGGACCGGGGGGGCTTTCTTT
- | TRBJ1-3 | - | TRBV2 | CASRLGKSGNTIYF | TGTGCCAGCAGACTGGGAAAATCTGGAAACACCATATATTTT
- | TRBJ2-7 | once | TRBV28 | CASSLWGDMTYEQYF | TGTGCCAGCAGTTTATGGGGGGACATGACCTACGAGCAGTACTTC